This T cell receptor (beta chain) was sequenced in a study of T cells in localized non-small cell lung cancer. Notes on the study in general: The tumor had only one region sequenced, so heterogeneity remains possible.

Only in-frame clones appear in the TCRdb table, and some are missing; sequencing was by immunoSEQ multiplex PCR. The sample includes under 65,000 clones, over 75% seen only once; the top ten take about 20%. The trim removed 4 bases at V and 6 bases at J, leaving 1 base unmatched. This CDR3 comprises 14 residues. Germline V CDR1 and CDR2: SEHNR, FQNEAQ (reference sequence). Turning to this clone: Antigen specificity is unknown.

The sequence was collected from a female donor older than 55 with stage II squamous cell lung carcinoma. The source material was peripheral blood, sampled before any cancer treatment. J is TRBJ2-1 and V is TRBV7-9, with 12 positions matching TRBD2. The CDR3 nucleotides are TGTGCCAGCAGCTCTAGCGGGGGGGCCAATGAGCAGTTCTTC. It translates to CASSSSGGANEQFF.